A selection of T cell receptor beta chains follows, all from one sample in a study of T cell changes during pregnancy in multiple sclerosis. Sequenced by immunoSEQ multiplex PCR; TCRdb stores in-frame clones only, minus some. The repertoire has about 55,000 clones, 94% of them found once; the top ten carry around 3.5%. The sequencing here drew on CD8+ T cells from peripheral blood mononuclear cells, taken in the third trimester of pregnancy. The receptor source for this set is a female donor with multiple sclerosis, enrolled in a pregnancy study. The CDR3 runs from the conserved cysteine through the conserved F or W. Each record gives: clone size, J gene, D gene, V gene, CDR3 protein, CDR3 DNA. A D gene is named only where the DNA matches it firmly. Size values are once, few and many counts, or a class for expanded clones, and some rows have none.

size: -
J: TRBJ2-7
D: -
V: TRBV7-2
CDR3: CASSHRRGPSYEQYF
DNA: TGTGCCAGCAGTCACCGGAGAGGGCCTTCCTACGAGCAGTACTTC

size: -
J: TRBJ1-4
D: TRBD1
V: TRBV28
CDR3: CASRQDRGVGEKLFF
DNA: TGTGCCAGCAGGCAGGACAGGGGGGTAGGGGAAAAACTGTTTTTT

size: -
J: TRBJ2-1
D: TRBD2
V: TRBV19
CDR3: CASSNQRESFGNEQFF
DNA: TGTGCCAGTAGTAACCAGCGGGAATCTTTTGGGAATGAGCAGTTCTTC

size: -
J: TRBJ2-5
D: TRBD1
V: TRBV6-5
CDR3: CASSYSGTEVEETQYF
DNA: TGTGCCAGCAGTTACTCTGGGACAGAGGTAGAGGAGACCCAGTACTTC

size: -
J: TRBJ1-1
D: -
V: TRBV19
CDR3: CASSESTWQTLNTEAFF
DNA: TGTGCCAGTTCCGAGTCAACGTGGCAGACATTGAACACTGAAGCTTTCTTT

size: -
J: TRBJ2-7
D: TRBD1
V: TRBV16
CDR3: CASSQAAGTGLSYEQYF
DNA: TGTGCCAGCAGCCAAGCTGCCGGGACAGGGCTCTCCTACGAGCAGTACTTC

size: -
J: TRBJ1-4
D: -
V: TRBV27
CDR3: CASRATARPNEKLFF
DNA: TGTGCCAGCAGGGCTACAGCTCGGCCTAATGAAAAACTGTTTTTT

size: -
J: TRBJ2-3
D: TRBD2
V: TRBV9
CDR3: CASSSWGGPTDTQYF
DNA: TGTGCCAGCAGCTCGTGGGGAGGGCCGACAGATACGCAGTATTTT

size: -
J: TRBJ1-3
D: -
V: TRBV7-9
CDR3: CASSVPRDIHENTIYF
DNA: TGTGCCAGCAGCGTCCCCCGGGACATCCACGAAAACACCATATATTTT

size: -
J: TRBJ1-5
D: -
V: TRBV5-5
CDR3: CASSLGYQSNQPQHF
DNA: TGTGCCAGCAGCTTGGGGTATCAGAGCAATCAGCCCCAGCATTTT

size: -
J: TRBJ1-1
D: -
V: TRBV9
CDR3: CASSVQGNTEAFF
DNA: TGTGCCAGCAGCGTACAGGGGAACACTGAAGCTTTCTTT

size: -
J: TRBJ2-7
D: TRBD1
V: TRBV30
CDR3: CAWSLGQGAYEQYF
DNA: TGTGCCTGGAGTTTGGGACAGGGGGCGTACGAGCAGTACTTC

size: -
J: TRBJ2-3
D: TRBD2
V: TRBV5-1
CDR3: CASSTGTSGRDTQYF
DNA: TGCGCCAGCAGCACGGGGACTAGCGGGAGAGATACGCAGTATTTT

size: -
J: TRBJ1-4
D: TRBD1
V: TRBV28
CDR3: CASSLPGQGAFEKLFF
DNA: TGTGCCAGCAGTTTACCTGGACAGGGGGCGTTTGAAAAACTGTTTTTT

size: -
J: TRBJ2-3
D: -
V: TRBV4-3
CDR3: CASSQRKWADTQYF
DNA: TGCGCCAGCAGCCAGCGGAAATGGGCAGATACGCAGTATTTT

size: -
J: TRBJ1-1
D: -
V: TRBV6-5
CDR3: CASSLSGVPMNTEAFF
DNA: TGTGCCAGCAGTTTATCCGGGGTGCCCATGAACACTGAAGCTTTCTTT

size: -
J: TRBJ1-4
D: -
V: TRBV2
CDR3: CASSDGREGEKLFF
DNA: TGTGCCAGCAGTGACGGCAGGGAAGGGGAAAAACTGTTTTTT

size: -
J: TRBJ2-7
D: -
V: TRBV6-1
CDR3: CARGDFYEQYF
DNA: TGTGCCAGAGGTGACTTCTACGAGCAGTACTTC

size: -
J: TRBJ2-1
D: TRBD2
V: TRBV27
CDR3: CASRPGLAGMGGTYNEQFF
DNA: TGTGCCAGCAGGCCGGGACTAGCGGGAATGGGGGGGACCTACAATGAGCAGTTCTTC

size: -
J: TRBJ1-5
D: TRBD1
V: TRBV2
CDR3: CASSEGENQGVVGDQPQHF
DNA: TGTGCCAGCAGTGAAGGAGAGAATCAGGGGGTCGTAGGGGATCAGCCCCAGCATTTT

size: -
J: TRBJ2-3
D: TRBD2
V: TRBV27
CDR3: CASSLTLAGGTQYF
DNA: TGTGCCAGCAGTTTAACACTAGCGGGAGGTACGCAGTATTTT

size: -
J: TRBJ1-1
D: -
V: TRBV6-1
CDR3: CASSELGQLNTEAFF
DNA: TGTGCCAGCAGTGAATTGGGGCAGCTGAACACTGAAGCTTTCTTT

size: -
J: TRBJ2-7
D: -
V: TRBV9
CDR3: CASSGRTPSYEQYF
DNA: TGTGCCAGCAGCGGAAGGACACCCTCCTACGAGCAGTACTTC

size: few
J: TRBJ2-2
D: TRBD2
V: TRBV2
CDR3: CASSEAGGRPGELFF
DNA: TGTGCCAGCAGTGAAGCGGGAGGGCGTCCCGGGGAGCTGTTTTTT

size: -
J: TRBJ2-3
D: -
V: TRBV4-1
CDR3: CASSLLGLSSTDTQYF
DNA: TGCGCCAGCAGCCTCTTGGGACTGTCTAGCACAGATACGCAGTATTTT

size: -
J: TRBJ2-7
D: -
V: TRBV28
CDR3: CASSSPGVGEQYF
DNA: TGTGCCAGCAGCTCACCCGGGGTCGGCGAGCAGTACTTC

size: -
J: TRBJ2-5
D: TRBD2
V: TRBV10-3
CDR3: CAISEPSGTSGEETQYF
DNA: TGTGCCATCAGTGAGCCCTCCGGGACTAGCGGAGAAGAGACCCAGTACTTC

size: -
J: TRBJ2-4
D: TRBD1
V: TRBV9
CDR3: CASSPRDRGHVFQYF
DNA: TGTGCCAGCAGCCCCCGGGACAGGGGGCATGTTTTTCAGTACTTC

size: -
J: TRBJ2-3
D: -
V: TRBV5-4
CDR3: CASSSGGDTQYF
DNA: TGTGCCAGCAGTTCCGGGGGAGATACGCAGTATTTT

size: once
J: TRBJ2-7
D: TRBD1
V: TRBV28
CDR3: CASSLGFRTGGYEQYF
DNA: TGTGCCAGCAGTTTGGGATTCCGGACAGGGGGCTACGAGCAGTACTTC

size: -
J: TRBJ2-7
D: TRBD1
V: TRBV25-1
CDR3: CASSERQGAWEQYF
DNA: TGTGCCAGCAGTGAACGACAGGGGGCGTGGGAGCAGTACTTC

size: -
J: TRBJ2-7
D: TRBD2
V: TRBV7-2
CDR3: CASTPRRGESSYEQYF
DNA: TGTGCCAGCACCCCCCGACGGGGGGAGAGCTCCTACGAGCAGTACTTC

size: -
J: TRBJ1-2
D: -
V: TRBV6-1
CDR3: CASTKSSYGYTF
DNA: TGTGCCAGCACCAAGAGTTCCTATGGCTACACCTTC

size: -
J: TRBJ1-4
D: TRBD1
V: TRBV13
CDR3: CASSLGTGGTNEKLFF
DNA: TGTGCCAGCAGCTTAGGGACAGGGGGTACTAATGAAAAACTGTTTTTT

size: once
J: TRBJ2-2
D: TRBD2
V: TRBV28
CDR3: CASRLAGNTGELFF
DNA: TGTGCCAGCAGACTAGCGGGTAACACCGGGGAGCTGTTTTTT

size: -
J: TRBJ2-7
D: TRBD2
V: TRBV27
CDR3: CASSFGREGHEQYF
DNA: TGTGCCAGCAGTTTTGGGCGGGAGGGCCACGAGCAGTACTTC

size: -
J: TRBJ2-1
D: -
V: TRBV27
CDR3: CASSLSGRQYNEQFF
DNA: TGTGCCAGCAGTTTATCGGGGAGGCAATACAATGAGCAGTTCTTC

size: -
J: TRBJ1-1
D: TRBD1
V: TRBV11-2
CDR3: CASSLEPRGLKAEAFF
DNA: TGTGCCAGCAGCTTAGAACCCAGGGGGCTGAAGGCTGAAGCTTTCTTT

size: -
J: TRBJ2-3
D: TRBD2
V: TRBV7-9
CDR3: CASSFLAGGPDTQYF
DNA: TGTGCCAGCAGCTTCCTAGCGGGAGGGCCTGATACGCAGTATTTT

size: -
J: TRBJ1-2
D: -
V: TRBV4-1
CDR3: CASSQGTEIGYGYTF
DNA: TGCGCCAGCAGCCAAGGGACAGAAATTGGCTATGGCTACACCTTC

size: -
J: TRBJ1-2
D: TRBD1
V: TRBV9
CDR3: CASSVDRGDGYTF
DNA: TGTGCCAGCAGCGTAGACAGGGGTGATGGCTACACCTTC

size: -
J: TRBJ1-1
D: -
V: TRBV7-9
CDR3: CASSPPGEHGNTEAFF
DNA: TGTGCCAGCAGCCCCCCCGGGGAGCATGGGAACACTGAAGCTTTCTTT

size: -
J: TRBJ1-2
D: -
V: TRBV7-9
CDR3: CASSGRLKANYGYTF
DNA: TGTGCCAGCAGCGGGCGACTAAAAGCTAACTATGGCTACACCTTC

size: -
J: TRBJ2-3
D: -
V: TRBV12-2
CDR3: CASRLGGRRDRGEDTQYF
DNA: TGTGCAAGTCGCTTAGGAGGGCGCCGGGACAGGGGTGAAGATACGCAGTATTTT

size: -
J: TRBJ1-2
D: -
V: TRBV5-4
CDR3: CASSPPATDGYTF
DNA: TGTGCCAGCAGCCCCCCCGCGACAGATGGCTACACCTTC

size: few
J: TRBJ2-5
D: TRBD2
V: TRBV2
CDR3: CASSDPVAGAPETQYF
DNA: TGTGCCAGCAGTGACCCGGTAGCGGGTGCCCCAGAGACCCAGTACTTC

size: -
J: TRBJ2-7
D: TRBD1
V: TRBV28
CDR3: CASSQTGVYEQYF
DNA: TGTGCCAGCAGTCAAACAGGGGTCTACGAGCAGTACTTC